This is a list of T cell receptor beta chains from one sample in a study of beta chain features in type 1 diabetes. TCRdb's copy holds only in-frame clones and misses some; the assay was immunoSEQ multiplex PCR. This sample yields about 620,000 clones, of which 15% to 18% are seen a single time; about 0.093% belongs to the top ten. Source material: naive CD4+ T cells from blood. All receptors derive from a man aged 18-30 years in good health. CDR3s include the opening cysteine and the closing phenylalanine or tryptophan. Fields, in order: D gene, J gene, clone size, V gene, CDR3 protein, CDR3 DNA. The D gene is left open where the match is weak. The size entry is marked missing in some rows and otherwise reads once, few, many or a size class.

>TRBD1|TRBJ2-7|few|TRBV6-5
CASSLGTVYEQYF
TGTGCCAGCAGCCTCGGGACAGTCTACGAGCAGTACTTC
>NA|TRBJ1-1|NA|TRBV5-4
CASSRMGPGGTEAFF
TGTGCCAGCAGCAGAATGGGACCTGGGGGCACTGAAGCTTTCTTT
>NA|TRBJ1-1|NA|TRBV29-1
CSVAQGRIEAFF
TGCAGCGTTGCGCAGGGAAGAATCGAAGCTTTCTTT
>NA|TRBJ2-5|few|TRBV5-1
CASSLQGLDLRETQYF
TGCGCCAGCAGCCTACAGGGTTTGGATTTGAGGGAGACCCAGTACTTC
>NA|TRBJ1-2|NA|TRBV6-5
CASSSGPYGYTF
TGTGCCAGCTCGTCCGGGCCCTATGGCTACACCTTC
>NA|TRBJ1-6|few|TRBV9
CASRESFSGAPLHF
TGTGCCAGCAGAGAAAGTTTCTCCGGGGCACCCCTCCACTTT
>TRBD2|TRBJ2-3|NA|TRBV4-3
CASSQARTSGGLDTQYF
TGCGCCAGCAGCCAAGCGAGGACTAGCGGGGGCCTAGATACGCAGTATTTT
>TRBD2|TRBJ2-7|few|TRBV7-8
CASSFDSSGSYEQYF
TGTGCCAGCAGCTTCGATAGTAGCGGGAGCTACGAGCAGTACTTC
>NA|TRBJ1-3|NA|TRBV28
CASIGGFGNTIYF
TGTGCCAGCATTGGAGGTTTTGGAAACACCATATATTTT
>NA|TRBJ1-2|few|TRBV2
CASSDIFDYGYTF
TGTGCCAGCAGTGACATATTTGACTATGGCTACACCTTC